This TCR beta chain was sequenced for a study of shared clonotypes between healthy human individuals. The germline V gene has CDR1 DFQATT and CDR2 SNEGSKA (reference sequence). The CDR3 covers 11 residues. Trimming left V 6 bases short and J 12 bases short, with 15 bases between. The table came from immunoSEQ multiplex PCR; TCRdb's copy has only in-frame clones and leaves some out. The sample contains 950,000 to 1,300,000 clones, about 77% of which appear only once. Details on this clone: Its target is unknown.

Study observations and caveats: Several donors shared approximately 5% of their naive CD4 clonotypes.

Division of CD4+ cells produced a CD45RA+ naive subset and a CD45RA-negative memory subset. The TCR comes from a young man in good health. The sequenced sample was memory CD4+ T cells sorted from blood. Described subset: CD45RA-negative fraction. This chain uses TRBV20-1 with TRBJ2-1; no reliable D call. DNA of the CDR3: TGCAGTGCCCCCGATCTCGGTGGGCAGTTCTTC. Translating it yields CSAPDLGGQFF.